Below, one T cell receptor (beta chain) is given with its context. Its antigen target is currently unknown. Base qualities are missing; no much larger clone stands one base away. The sample originates from a study of shared clonotypes between healthy human individuals (dated by TCRdb to the early 2020s). With regard to the full study: The cohort comprised two women and a few men aged 18 to 49 years. For each donor, CD4 naive and CD4 memory were each given three plates, CD8 naive was given two plates, and CD8 memory was given one plate. The study deeply sequenced blood TCR repertoires of five healthy adults to estimate repertoire size and the extent of clonotype sharing between individuals. To increase sequencing depth and limit assay-specific biases, different laboratories used diverse techniques to prepare libraries and sequence TCR repertoires. Each donor's leukapheresis produced roughly between roughly 0.85 and 10 billion PBMCs. Results and caveats for the whole study, not just this receptor: Compared with non-shared clonotypes, the clonotypes found in all four sorted-subset donors had higher generation probabilities. The genetic and exposure-history diversity represented was limited by the small number of donors. Estimated clonotype richness was generally larger for naive than for memory subsets. Rarefaction of sorted-subset datasets indicated incomplete sequencing despite the large sequencing depth. When a few donors were compared, the shared fraction of clonotypes was around 5% for naive CD4, around 3.5% for naive CD8, 2.3% for memory CD4, and 0.35% to 0.4% for memory CD8. Only blood was sampled, and tissue TCR repertoires likely differ from those in blood. Pairwise subsampling led to the expectation that sequencing depth would affect the degree of clonotype sharing among donors.

V lost 4 bases and J lost 8 bases; the stretch between them is 12 bases long. CDR1 and CDR2 are drawn from the germline V gene (reference sequence): SEHNR, FQNEAQ. CDR3 length: 13 amino acids, cysteine to phenylalanine. Only the CDR3 portion is preserved as DNA: 39 bases, with reading frame beginning at the first base. Healthy HIV-negative adults with no recently reported acute infections or vaccinations were included as donors. Every donor was a Caucasian adult living in Nashville, Tennessee, USA. Magnetic negative selection was used to enrich CD4+ T cells, after which naive cells were positively selected on CD45RA and the negative fraction became the memory subset. After blood collection by leukapheresis, PBMCs were isolated using Ficoll-Histopaque density gradient centrifugation and then cryopreserved in the vapor phase of liquid nitrogen. Analytical flow cytometry was used to check the purity and quantity of every magnetically sorted T cell population. Genomic DNA was isolated from every sorted fraction and measured by UV absorbance on a Nanodrop 2000c.

Using the deep immunoSEQ assay, TCR CDR3 regions were amplified from genomic DNA by multiplex PCR. Extracted genomic DNA from each cell subset was distributed evenly across all wells of several immunoSEQ 96-well plates, and each plate was treated as a replicate. For sorted subsets, 150 to 250 ng of genomic DNA, equivalent to some 30,000 T cell genomes, went into each replicate PCR. Purified libraries were quantified with a Qubit 3.0 fluorometer, sized on a Bioanalyzer 2100, and re-quantified with the KAPA Library Quantification kit. A separate single-read 150-cycle Illumina NextSeq 550 flow cell was used to sequence each immunoSEQ 96-well plate. The authors' pipeline ran thus. Because the immunoSEQ output held only junctional sequences and lacked quality scores, the filtering could not match the filtering applied to full-length reads. Sequences were annotated with PyIR, a Python wrapper for IgBLAST v1.9, and V/J genes and CDR3 were assigned using IMGT germline references. Reads were removed for weak V/J assignments (E-value above 1e-6), missing CDR3, stop codons, out-of-frame junctions, or ambiguous translated residues. V3J clonotypes were defined as sequences sharing an identical inferred V gene, J gene, and CDR3 amino acid sequence. To compute the percentage overlap between repertoires, the number of shared unique clonotypes was divided by the size of the smaller repertoire. Richness of each repertoire was evaluated using RTK rarefaction, the Chao1 estimator, and Recon v2.1 estimates of unobserved clonotypes. For all TCRbeta clonotypes obtained by the gDNA method from four donors, generation probabilities were computed with OLGA. TCRdb stores this immuneACCESS table with in-frame sequences only. Part of the clones is absent; in the studies checked, under half of the shortfall reflects unresolved V genes, and no reason is known for the rest. That table furnishes V, J and clone size, whereas the DNA furnished D and trimming. The sample table lists a few hundred thousand clones, about 69% of them with a count of one. The ten biggest clones cover over 8.5% of the sample.

The sequence came from a man aged 25-40 years in good health. Sequenced input: memory CD4+ T cells sorted from blood. The cell subset or site label here, explained by the study, means: CD45RA-negative fraction. The V and J segments used are TRBV7-9 and TRBJ2-1; D gene: possibly TRBD1, on 6 matching bases. Here the CDR3 is given as CASSWGQVHEQFF. The nucleotide sequence reads as follows: TGTGCCAGCAGCTGGGGGCAAGTTCATGAGCAGTTCTTC. With the portions outside the CDR3 filled from the reference TRBV7-9 and TRBJ2-1 genes, the complete variable region becomes DTGVSQNPRHKITKRGQNVTFRCDPISEHNRLYWYRQTLGQGPEFLTYFQNEAQLEKSRLLSDRFSAERPKGSFSTLEIQRTEQGDSAMYLCASSWGQVHEQFFGPGTRLTVL.